This TCR beta chain originates from a study of a mutant IDH1 vaccine in newly diagnosed glioma. The V gene's germline CDR1 is LGHNT and CDR2 FRNRAP. The CDR3 runs 14 residues. V lost 9 bases to trimming and J lost 4 bases, with 18 bases between them. The time point is: baseline, week 1 (first vaccination visit). The treatment is: pre-vaccination baseline after standard-of-care therapy. There were new WHO grade 3 or 4 astrocytomas in the donors, and these were IDH1-mutant and ATRX-lost. The data were produced by immunoSEQ multiplex PCR, yet TCRdb's version contains in-frame clones alone and is incomplete. In the table there are roughly 68,000 clones, around 79% of which are singletons.

The sample here was PBMCs, taken from a glioma patient treated with radiotherapy, temozolomide or both. J is TRBJ2-5 and V is TRBV12-5, with D possibly being TRBD2 (6 bases). This clonotype originated in a man aged 45-65 years with glioma. The CDR3 loop is CASLCWGLGETQYF. DNA for the CDR3: TGTGCTAGCCTTTGCTGGGGACTGGGAGAGACCCAGTACTTC.